The next 29 T cell receptor beta chains were all read from a single sample in a study of CD8 T cells in ankylosing spondylitis. Regarding the study as a whole: Typical of ankylosing spondylitis blood, it appeared, was a TCR beta motif of about eight highly homologous variants.

Their specific antigens are unknown. TCRdb reprocessed the 5' RACE reads via MiXCR and lists one record per CDR3 protein. The table includes over 450,000 distinct CDR3 sequences, roughly 13% detected once. The sequenced sample consisted of blood, either unsorted or a sorted T cell fraction (not recorded which). All receptors come from a male donor with ankylosing spondylitis.

V gene TRBV27 combines with J gene TRBJ2-1, with 7 bases lining up with TRBD2. Germline V gene lookup returns CDR1 MNHEY and CDR2 SMNVEV (reference sequence). This CDR3 region has 11 residues. Trimming took 2 bases from V and 12 from J; bases not matched to a gene: 1. This CDR3 reads CASSLGGGQFF. The CDR3 region has the DNA TGTGCCAGCAGTTTAGGCGGGGGGCAGTTCTTC.

This clonotype was seen many times. The genes are TRBV29-1 and TRBJ2-1; no clear D gene. This CDR3 comprises 11 residues. The germline V gene encodes CDR1 SQVTM and CDR2 ANQGSEA. Trimming pared 4 bases from V and 5 bases from J, leaving 6 bases between. CDR3 sequence (DNA): TGCAGCGTTGCGCCAAACAATGAGCAGTTCTTC. Residues: CSVAPNNEQFF.

This chain connects TRBV29-1 to TRBJ2-5; 9 bases fit TRBD1. J was trimmed by 5 bases and V by 2 bases; bases with no gene match: 3. Germline V gene lookup returns CDR1 SQVTM and CDR2 ANQGSEA. There are 13 residues in the CDR3. The CDR3, as DNA: TGCAGCGTTGAAATGACAGGGGGGGAGACCCAGTACTTC. The encoded protein is CSVEMTGGETQYF.

V usage is TRBV18 and J usage is TRBJ2-6; 9 bases fit TRBD1. V was pared by 3 bases and J by 2 bases, with 8 bases of the junction left unmatched. CDR3 length equals 18 residues. Germline V gene lookup returns CDR1 KGHSH and CDR2 LQKENI. The DNA for the CDR3 is TGTGCCAGCTCACCCGTTGGGACAGGGTTGCCTGGGGCCAACGTCCTGACTTTC. This encodes CASSPVGTGLPGANVLTF.

This clonotype was detected only a few times. This chain links TRBV12-3 or TRBV12-4 with TRBJ2-6, with D unclear. This CDR3 is built from 16 residues. V was clipped by 5 bases and J by 1 base, with 12 bases between them. This chain's CDR3 is CASSRETFSGANVLTF. The DNA for the CDR3 is TGTGCCAGCAGTCGAGAGACCTTTTCTGGGGCCAACGTCCTGACTTTC.

This sequence joins TRBV7-9 and TRBJ1-1; no clear D gene. V lost 2 bases and J lost 8, with 9 bases in between. This CDR3 spans 12 amino acids. CDR1 and CDR2 (germline): SEHNR, FQNEAQ (reference sequence). The CDR3 DNA reads TGTGCCAGCAGCTTAAAAGGGATAGAAGCTTTCTTT. This encodes CASSLKGIEAFF.

J is TRBJ2-5 and V is TRBV7-8, with 7 bases that match TRBD2. The CDR3 has 15 amino acids. Germline loops: CDR1 SGHVS, CDR2 FQNEAQ. Losses at the gene ends were 1 base for V and 3 bases for J; bases not matched to a gene: 5. The CDR3 DNA follows: TGTGCCAGCAGCTTAGGGGTCCTAGCGGAAGAGACCCAGTACTTC. Encoded protein: CASSLGVLAEETQYF.

A note on this clonotype: An end of the junction does not agree with germline; a read error may underlie this. This rearrangement joins TRBV7-8 to TRBJ1-6, with D uncertain. Germline CDR1 reads SGHVS; CDR2 reads FQNEAQ. This CDR3 spans 12 amino acids. The CDR3 region has the DNA TGTGCCAGCAGCCCCCTTAATTCACCCCCCCACTTT. It translates to CASSPLNSPPHF.

In this sample, this clonotype turned up a few times. This chain joins TRBV7-9 and TRBJ1-4; TRBD1 aligns across 7 bases. The CDR3 has 15 residues. The J segment lost 8 bases and the V segment lost 0 bases, leaving 6 bases of the junction unmatched. Germline loops: CDR1 SEHNR, CDR2 FQNEAQ (reference sequence). CDR3 DNA sequence: TGTGCCAGCAGCTTAGCCGGGACAGCCTACGAAAAACTGTTTTTT. The encoded protein is CASSLAGTAYEKLFF. The variable domain in full, completed from reference TRBV7-9 and TRBJ1-4, reads DTGVSQNPRHKITKRGQNVTFRCDPISEHNRLYWYRQTLGQGPEFLTYFQNEAQLEKSRLLSDRFSAERPKGSFSTLEIQRTEQGDSAMYLCASSLAGTAYEKLFFGSGTQLSVL.

This clonotype was counted a few times. The chain has TRBV29-1 and TRBJ2-2, with D tentatively TRBD2 (6 bases). V lost 3 bases and J 0 bases, leaving 8 bases between the germline ends. The germline V gene encodes CDR1 SQVTM and CDR2 ANQGSEA. The CDR3 is 14 amino acids. CDR3 residues: CSVEGGANTGELFF. DNA of the CDR3: TGCAGCGTTGAGGGCGGGGCGAACACCGGGGAGCTGTTTTTT.

The chain joins TRBV7-2 to TRBJ2-7; 7 bases map to TRBD2. Per germline, CDR1 SGHTA and CDR2 FQGNSA. The CDR3 has 13 residues. J lost 0 bases, V lost 7 bases, and 3 bases had no gene match. CDR3 DNA: TGTGCCAGCAACGGGGGGAGCTCCTACGAGCAGTACTTC. Translating gives CASNGGSSYEQYF.

In regard to this clonotype: Relative to the germline gene, one junction end is altered; a read error may explain this. The chain couples TRBV12-3 or TRBV12-4 to TRBJ1-5, with unresolved D. The CDR3 is 12 amino acids. In DNA, the CDR3 is TGTGGCAGCAGTTTCCAGAATCAGCCCCAGCATTTT. Translation gives CGSSFQNQPQHF.

This clonotype showed up just a few times. The V gene is TRBV7-2, the J gene TRBJ2-4, with 7 bases aligning to TRBD1. The CDR3 covers 16 residues. V dropped 3 bases and J dropped 0; count of bases not matched to a gene: 5. Germline V gene lookup returns CDR1 SGHTA and CDR2 FQGNSA. The CDR3 DNA reads TGTGCCAGCAGCTTTGACAGGGCGCTAGCCAAAAACATTCAGTACTTC. Amino acids: CASSFDRALAKNIQYF.

The rearrangement joins TRBV15 to TRBJ2-7, with TRBD2 identical over 10 bases. Germline lookup yields CDR1 LNHNV and CDR2 YYDKDF (reference sequence). V was pared by 0 bases and J by 3 bases, with 14 bases of the junction left unmatched. The CDR3 totals 19 residues. DNA for the CDR3: TGTGCCACCAGCAGAGAATATCTAGCGGGAGCCCCTCGGAGCTACGAGCAGTACTTC. Protein product: CATSREYLAGAPRSYEQYF. Full variable domain (rest looked up from reference TRBV15 and TRBJ2-7): DAMVIQNPRYQVTQFGKPVTLSCSQTLNHNVMYWYQQKSSQAPKLLFHYYDKDFNNEADTPDNFQSRRPNTSFCFLDIRSPGLGDTAMYLCATSREYLAGAPRSYEQYFGPGTRLTVT.

This chain joins TRBV5-1 and TRBJ2-7; 11 nucleotides line up with TRBD1. This CDR3 contains 14 residues. The V segment lost 3 bases and the J segment 3 bases; nucleotides outside the gene matches: 2. CDR1 is SGHRS and CDR2 is YFSETQ in the germline V gene. The CDR3 region is CASSWGTGGYEQYF. In DNA form, the CDR3 reads TGCGCCAGCAGCTGGGGGACAGGGGGCTACGAGCAGTACTTC.

This clonotype was seen a few times. The chain carries TRBV7-4 and TRBJ2-3; perhaps TRBD2 as D (5 bases). The CDR3 sequence is 16 residues long. The germline V gene encodes CDR1 SGHVT and CDR2 SQSDAQ. The CDR3 sequence is CAPNLILENFTDTQYF. The CDR3 nucleotides read TGTGCTCCCAATCTGATACTAGAGAACTTCACAGATACGCAGTATTTT.

Ten or more counts support this clonotype. The chain links TRBV11-2 to TRBJ2-1, with 8 bases fitting TRBD2. The length of the CDR3 is 14 residues. The germline gives CDR1 SGHAT, CDR2 FQNNGV. Germline trimming cut 3 bases from V and 8 bases from J; bases unmatched to any gene: 6. CDR3 sequence reads: CASSLVRGGDEQFF. DNA for the CDR3: TGTGCCAGCAGCTTGGTCCGGGGGGGCGATGAGCAGTTCTTC.

This clonotype was picked up a small number of times. CDR3 DNA sequence: TGTGCCAGCAGGGGACAGGGGGAGGGCTATGGCTACACCTTC. Encoded protein: CASRGQGEGYGYTF. The V gene is TRBV28, the J gene TRBJ1-2; TRBD1 matches at 11 bases. The CDR3 is 14 amino acids. Per the germline V gene, CDR1 is MDHEN and CDR2 is SYDVKM. V shed 6 bases, J shed 4 bases, and the junction held 4 bases outside the gene matches.

In its sample, this clonotype was seen a few times. This chain joins TRBV7-9 and TRBJ2-1; 8 bases agree with TRBD2. Germline trimming cut 5 bases from V and 0 bases from J; bases unmatched to any gene: 6. Looked up from germline, CDR1 is SEHNR and CDR2 is FQNEAQ (reference sequence). The length of the CDR3 is 16 residues. The CDR3 DNA reads as TGTGCCAGCAGCGGAGTAGCGGGGCGCTCCTACAATGAGCAGTTCTTC. Its protein product is CASSGVAGRSYNEQFF.

This clonotype appeared once. The genes are TRBV6-6 and TRBJ1-1; D is uncertain. Germline V gives CDR1 MNHNY, CDR2 SVGAGI (reference sequence). Trimming cost V 2 bases and J 4 bases, with 5 bases left between them. The CDR3 is 12 residues long. The CDR3 loop reads CASSYVVTEAFF. The CDR3 nucleotides read TGTGCCAGCAGTTACGTCGTCACTGAAGCTTTCTTT.

The V call is TRBV5-1, the J call TRBJ2-7; TRBD1 agrees at 11 bases. Germline-derived CDR1 and CDR2 are SGHRS and YFSETQ. The trim removed 3 bases at V and 1 base at J, leaving 3 bases unmatched. The CDR3 is made up of 15 amino acids. Here the CDR3 reads CASSSGQGGSYEQYF. CDR3 in DNA: TGCGCCAGCAGCTCGGGACAGGGGGGTTCCTACGAGCAGTACTTC.

This clonotype was counted many times. The chain is built from TRBV15 and TRBJ2-1; no clear D. Trimming stripped 0 bases from V and 6 bases from J, with 18 bases between. CDR1 LNHNV and CDR2 YYDKDF come from the germline V gene (reference sequence). CDR3 length: 17 amino acids. Here the CDR3 reads CATSRDAVYFSVNEQFF. In DNA form, the CDR3 reads TGTGCCACCAGCAGAGATGCGGTCTACTTTTCGGTCAATGAGCAGTTCTTC.

The V gene is TRBV25-1, the J gene TRBJ1-2; D might be TRBD1 (6 bases). Per germline, CDR1 MGHDK and CDR2 SYGVNS. The CDR3 runs to 14 residues. Trimming pared 6 bases from V and 5 bases from J, leaving 16 bases between. The CDR3 DNA sequence: TGTGCCAGCAGCGAACATTTAGGGGGTTATGGCTACACCTTC. Translated, it gives CASSEHLGGYGYTF.

This clonotype was observed a few times. Written as DNA, the CDR3 is TGTGCCAGCAGCTTGGGGGCGACCGGGATCTATGGCTACACCTTC. It encodes CASSLGATGIYGYTF. The chain couples TRBV5-6 to TRBJ1-2; D not resolved. From germline, CDR1 is SGHDT and CDR2 YYEEEE. Trimming stripped 0 bases from V and 4 bases from J, with 13 bases between. The CDR3 runs to 15 residues.

This clonotype was recorded many times. V usage is TRBV4-2 and J usage is TRBJ2-1; 11 bases match TRBD1. V shed 4 bases, J shed 6 bases, and the junction held 11 bases outside the gene matches. Germline loops: CDR1 LGHNA, CDR2 YNFKEQ. The CDR3 consists of 17 residues. The CDR3 region is CASSLSPAGQGANEQFF. CDR3 DNA sequence: TGTGCCAGCAGCCTATCCCCAGCCGGACAGGGGGCCAATGAGCAGTTCTTC.

This clonotype was picked up many times. The gene calls are TRBV12-3 or TRBV12-4 and TRBJ1-3, with no clear D. V lost 0 bases, J lost 0 bases, and 3 bases lay in between. This CDR3 comprises 14 residues. Written as DNA, the CDR3 is TGTGCCAGCAGTTTAGCGGACTCTGGAAACACCATATATTTT. Residues: CASSLADSGNTIYF.

This clonotype was seen a few times. The chain is built from TRBV6-5 and TRBJ2-1; 9 bases agree with TRBD1. Trimming cost V 4 bases and J 6 bases; bases outside gene matches: 13. This CDR3 is built from 17 residues. The germline gives CDR1 MNHEY, CDR2 SVGAGI. CDR3 protein: CASSSGHRGQSGNEQFF. The CDR3 DNA sequence: TGTGCCAGCAGTTCAGGGCACAGGGGGCAATCGGGCAATGAGCAGTTCTTC.

Here the CDR3 reads CSASYRGYGYTF. CDR3 nucleotides: TGCAGTGCTAGTTACAGGGGGTATGGCTACACCTTC. The chain is built from TRBV20-1 and TRBJ1-2, with 8 bases that match TRBD1. This CDR3 has 12 amino acids. Germline V gene lookup returns CDR1 DFQATT and CDR2 SNEGSKA (reference sequence). The V gene end was trimmed by 3 bases and the J gene end by 5 bases; junction bases not matched to a gene: 2.

There are a few counts of this clonotype. The V gene is TRBV11-2, the J gene TRBJ1-1; no reliable D call. In germline, CDR1 is SGHAT, CDR2 FQNNGV. The V end was cut by 4 bases, the J end by 1 base, with 13 bases between. This CDR3 has 15 residues. The DNA of the CDR3 is TGTGCCAGCAGCTCCCTCTCGACCCAGAACACTGAAGCTTTCTTT. This sequence encodes CASSSLSTQNTEAFF.